The clone carrying this TCR beta chain was picked up many times. What it binds is unknown. Full-length variable regions came from constant-region reverse primers plus semi-nested Nested Universal Primer A PCR. TCRdb reprocessed the 5' RACE reads with MiXCR, giving one entry per CDR3 protein. Found here are 50,000 to 80,000 distinct CDR3 sequences, 20% to 25% of them singletons; the top ten hold more than 2.5%. This CDR3 contains 17 residues. Trimming removed 4 bases from V and 5 bases from J; junction bases left unmatched: 12. CDR1 and CDR2 (germline): SGHRS, YFSETQ. CD4+CD45RO+CD25- cells were isolated as memory CD4+ T cells. The study's findings and limits: Whole repertoires were not studied in the larger cohort, only one V-J beta rearrangement. Tumor-infiltrating Treg TCR alpha and beta sequences overlapped most with tumor naive CD4+ T cells, then blood naive.

The receptor was derived from a female donor with breast cancer. This chain connects TRBV5-1 to TRBJ2-3; 11 bases line up with TRBD1. Sequencing input: memory CD4+ T cells sorted from a lymph node. Subset denoted: memory CD4+ T cells, CD4+CD45RO+CD25-. CDR3 nucleotide sequence: TGCGCCAGCAGCATAGGACAGGGGGCCTTTCGGGGAGATACGCAGTATTTT. It is translated as CASSIGQGAFRGDTQYF. Drawing the rest from reference TRBV5-1 and TRBJ2-3, the complete variable domain is KAGVTQTPRYLIKTRGQQVTLSCSPISGHRSVSWYQQTPGQGLQFLFEYFSETQRNKGNFPGRFSGRQFSNSRSEMNVSTLELGDSALYLCASSIGQGAFRGDTQYFGPGTRLTVL.